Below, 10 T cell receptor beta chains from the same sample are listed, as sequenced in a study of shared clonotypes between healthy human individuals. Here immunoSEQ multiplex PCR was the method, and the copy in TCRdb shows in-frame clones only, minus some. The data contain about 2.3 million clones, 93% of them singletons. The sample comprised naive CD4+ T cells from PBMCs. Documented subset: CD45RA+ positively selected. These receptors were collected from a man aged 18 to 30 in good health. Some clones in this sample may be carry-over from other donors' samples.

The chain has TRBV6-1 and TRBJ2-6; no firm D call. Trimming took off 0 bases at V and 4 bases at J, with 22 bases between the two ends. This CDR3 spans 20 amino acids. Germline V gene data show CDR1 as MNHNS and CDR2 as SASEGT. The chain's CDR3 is CASSEASSGWASLGANVLTF. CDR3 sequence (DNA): TGTGCCAGCAGTGAAGCGTCGTCAGGTTGGGCCTCTCTGGGGGCCAACGTCCTGACTTTC.

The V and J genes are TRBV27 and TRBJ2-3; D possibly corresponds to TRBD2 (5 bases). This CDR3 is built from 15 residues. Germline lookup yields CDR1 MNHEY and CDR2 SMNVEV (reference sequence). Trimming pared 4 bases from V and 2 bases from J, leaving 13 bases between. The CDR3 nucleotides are TGTGCCAGCAGTTACTTAAGCGGACCCACAGATACGCAGTATTTT. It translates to CASSYLSGPTDTQYF.

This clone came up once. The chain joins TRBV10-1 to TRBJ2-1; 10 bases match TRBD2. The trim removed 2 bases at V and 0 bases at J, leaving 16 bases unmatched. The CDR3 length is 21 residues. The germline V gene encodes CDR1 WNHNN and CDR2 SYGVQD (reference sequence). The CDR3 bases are TGCGCCAGCAGTGAGGGGGCGCTTCTAGCGGGGGACACTTCCTCCTACAATGAGCAGTTCTTC. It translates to CASSEGALLAGDTSSYNEQFF.

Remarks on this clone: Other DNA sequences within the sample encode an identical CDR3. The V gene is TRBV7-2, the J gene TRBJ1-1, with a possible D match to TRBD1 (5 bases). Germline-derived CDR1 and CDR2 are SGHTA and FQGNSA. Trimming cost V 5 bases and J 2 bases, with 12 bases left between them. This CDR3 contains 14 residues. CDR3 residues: CASSPEGRNTEAFF. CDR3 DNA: TGTGCCAGCAGCCCCGAGGGGCGCAACACTGAAGCTTTCTTT.

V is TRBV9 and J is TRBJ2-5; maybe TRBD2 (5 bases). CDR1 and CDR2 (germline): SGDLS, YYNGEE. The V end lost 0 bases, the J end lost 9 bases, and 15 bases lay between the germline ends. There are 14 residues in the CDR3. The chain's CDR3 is CASSVEGRTGAQYF. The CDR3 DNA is TGTGCCAGCAGCGTAGAAGGGCGGACCGGGGCCCAGTACTTC.

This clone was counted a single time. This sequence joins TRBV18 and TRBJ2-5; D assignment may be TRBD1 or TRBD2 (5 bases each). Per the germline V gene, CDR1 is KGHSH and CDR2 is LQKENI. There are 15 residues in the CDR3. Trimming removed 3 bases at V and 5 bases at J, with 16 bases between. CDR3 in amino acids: CASSPGAGEGETQYF. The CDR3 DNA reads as TGTGCCAGCTCACCCGGGGCCGGAGAGGGGGAGACCCAGTACTTC.

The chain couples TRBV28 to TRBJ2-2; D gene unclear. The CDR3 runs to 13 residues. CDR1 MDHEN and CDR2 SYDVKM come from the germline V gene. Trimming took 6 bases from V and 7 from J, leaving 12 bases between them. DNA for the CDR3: TGTGCCAGCAGGCCTCGGTTAGGCGGGGAGCTGTTTTTT. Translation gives CASRPRLGGELFF.

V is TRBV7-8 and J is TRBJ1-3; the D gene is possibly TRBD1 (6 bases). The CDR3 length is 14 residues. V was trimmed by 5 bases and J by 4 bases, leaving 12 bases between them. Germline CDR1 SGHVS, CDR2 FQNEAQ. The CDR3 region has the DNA TGTGCCAGCAGCCCCTCGCAGGGGGGAAACACCATATATTTT. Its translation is CASSPSQGGNTIYF.

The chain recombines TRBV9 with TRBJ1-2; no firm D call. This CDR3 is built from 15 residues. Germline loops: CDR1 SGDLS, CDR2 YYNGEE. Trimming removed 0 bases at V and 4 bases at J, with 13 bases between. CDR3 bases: TGTGCCAGCAGCGTAGACCCTGCGCAGGCCTATGGCTACACCTTC. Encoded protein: CASSVDPAQAYGYTF.

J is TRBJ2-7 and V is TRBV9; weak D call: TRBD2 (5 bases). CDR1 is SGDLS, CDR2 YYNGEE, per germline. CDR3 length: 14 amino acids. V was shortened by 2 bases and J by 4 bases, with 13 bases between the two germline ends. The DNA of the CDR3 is TGTGCCAGCAGCGTGTCCGGGGTACCTTACGAGCAGTACTTC. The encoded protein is CASSVSGVPYEQYF.